The T cell receptor (beta chain) described here comes from a study of Ad26.COV2.S vaccination and SARS-CoV-2 variants. This CDR3 is built from 12 residues. Trimming removed 4 bases from V and 9 bases from J, with 12 bases in between. Germline lookup yields CDR1 LGHDT and CDR2 YNNKEL (reference sequence). Profiling relied on immunoSEQ multiplex PCR, and the TCRdb table lists in-frame clones only, not all of them. Seen here are fewer than 900,000 clones, roughly 90% observed once, and the top ten hold approximately 1.5%. The treatment denotes: about 20 received Ad26.COV2.S at low or high dose, single or two shots; 5 received placebo; per-sample allocation not given. Sampling was performed 63 days after the first vaccine or placebo injection.

This specimen was peripheral blood, taken in a trial of Ad26.COV2.S vaccine versus placebo. The chain employs TRBV3-1 (or the pseudogene TRBV3-2) and TRBJ1-1; possibly TRBD1 for D (6 bases). The clonotype originates from a person aged 18-65 years who received the Ad26.COV2.S COVID-19 vaccine or a placebo. CDR3 region: CASSPPDRKAFF. Here the CDR3 DNA reads TGTGCCAGCAGCCCCCCGGACAGAAAAGCTTTCTTT.